This entry lists 31 T cell receptor beta chains sequenced from one sample in a study of early T cells in non-severe SARS-CoV-2 infection. TCRdb independently ran MiXCR on the 5' RACE reads; one entry per CDR3 protein. The sample comprises roughly 81,000 distinct CDR3 sequences, 12% of which are singletons, and less than 3% rests with the top ten. The sample consisted of whole blood. Source of these receptors: an adult who was a healthcare worker with PCR-confirmed SARS-CoV-2 infection or an uninfected control (not recorded which).

The chain uses TRBV11-2 and TRBJ2-1, with D tentatively TRBD1 (6 bases). The V end lost 1 base, the J end lost 7 bases, and 8 bases lay between the germline ends. Germline V lookup: CDR1 SGHAT, CDR2 FQNNGV. This CDR3 region has 13 residues. CDR3 residues: CASSLVGANEQFF. The CDR3 nucleotides are TGTGCCAGCAGCTTAGTGGGGGCGAATGAGCAGTTCTTC.

CDR3 protein: CASSQFQLGEKGNTIYF. The CDR3 coding sequence is TGTGCCAGCAGCCAATTCCAACTCGGAGAAAAAGGAAACACCATATATTTT. This chain connects TRBV14 to TRBJ1-3, with D unclear. This CDR3 spans 17 amino acids. With 2 bases removed from V and 4 bases from J, the gap between germline ends came to 18 bases. CDR1 and CDR2 (germline): SGHDN, FVKESK.

In DNA form, the CDR3 reads TGCAGCGTGCGGACGCCGGGACAGGGGCAGTTCTTC. Its translation: CSVRTPGQGQFF. The rearrangement uses TRBV29-1 and TRBJ2-1, with 9 bases identical to TRBD1. The CDR3 has 12 residues. In germline, CDR1 is SQVTM, CDR2 ANQGSEA. V gave up 6 bases and J gave up 12 bases; unmatched junction bases: 9.

This clonotype was observed at least ten times. This chain connects TRBV29-1 to TRBJ2-7, with D perhaps matching TRBD1 (5 bases). The CDR3 consists of 12 residues. With 5 bases removed from V and 2 bases from J, the gap between germline ends came to 10 bases. The germline V gene encodes CDR1 SQVTM and CDR2 ANQGSEA. This chain's CDR3 is CSVTATAYEQYF. The CDR3, as DNA: TGCAGCGTTACCGCGACAGCCTACGAGCAGTACTTC.

In its sample, this clonotype was seen a few times. The chain recombines TRBV29-1 with TRBJ1-2, with D perhaps TRBD1 (5 bases). Trimming cost V 6 bases and J 7 bases, with 21 bases left between them. Germline CDR1 and CDR2: SQVTM and ANQGSEA. The CDR3 has 14 amino acids. The CDR3 reads CSVDREGALGGYTF. The CDR3 coding sequence is TGCAGCGTAGACCGGGAAGGGGCTCTAGGTGGCTACACCTTC.

The rearrangement uses TRBV29-1 and TRBJ2-1; the match to TRBD2 covers 12 bases. The CDR3 spans 13 residues. Germline V gene data show CDR1 as SQVTM and CDR2 as ANQGSEA. CDR3 sequence: CSGTSGGYNEQFF. The CDR3, as DNA: TGCAGTGGTACTAGCGGGGGGTACAATGAGCAGTTCTTC.

This clonotype has at least ten counts. V usage is TRBV3-1 and J usage is TRBJ1-1, with D perhaps matching TRBD1 (5 bases). V was trimmed by 5 bases and J by 6 bases, leaving 16 bases between them. This CDR3 has 14 amino acids. The V gene's germline CDR1 is LGHDT and CDR2 YNNKEL (reference sequence). The CDR3 spells CASSARLGVAEAFF. CDR3 nucleotide sequence: TGTGCCAGCAGCGCCCGGCTGGGGGTTGCTGAAGCTTTCTTT.

This clonotype came up a few times. The genes are TRBV15 and TRBJ2-7; D remains ambiguous. The ends were cut back, 0 bases at V and 4 bases at J, with 13 bases in the middle. This CDR3 contains 15 residues. CDR1 and CDR2 (germline): LNHNV, YYDKDF (reference sequence). The CDR3 coding sequence is TGTGCCACCAGCAGAGAGGCGACTGACTTGTACGAGCAGTACTTC. Translating it yields CATSREATDLYEQYF.

This clonotype was recorded at least ten times. V is TRBV27 and J is TRBJ2-7; D might be TRBD1 (5 bases). The germline V gene has CDR1 MNHEY and CDR2 SMNVEV (reference sequence). This CDR3 is built from 11 residues. V was shortened by 11 bases and J by 9 bases, with 17 bases between the two germline ends. CDR3 protein: CAAGPSTGQYF. The CDR3 DNA reads TGTGCCGCAGGGCCCTCTACCGGGCAGTACTTC.

This chain links TRBV6-5 with TRBJ2-3; D is unclear. The V and J ends lost 7 bases and 0 bases respectively, with 8 bases between them. Germline V gene sequence: CDR1 MNHEY, CDR2 SVGAGI. The CDR3 has 13 residues. This CDR3 reads CASTLPSTDTQYF. Here the CDR3 DNA reads TGTGCCAGCACCCTCCCTAGCACAGATACGCAGTATTTT.

This clonotype was found a few times. The V gene is TRBV6-6, the J gene TRBJ2-3, with D possibly called TRBD1 or TRBD2 (5 bases each). This CDR3 has 16 residues. The germline CDR1 and CDR2 sequences are MNHNY and SVGAGI (reference sequence). The ends were cut back, 7 bases at V and 6 bases at J, with 23 bases in the middle. The CDR3 here is CASTPAARGPGDTQYF. In DNA form, the CDR3 reads TGTGCCAGCACCCCCGCAGCTAGGGGACCAGGGGATACGCAGTATTTT.

Ten or more counts support this clonotype. This chain uses TRBV4-1 with TRBJ2-7, with 9 bases matching TRBD1. With V trimmed by 4 bases and J by 2 bases, 6 bases remained unmatched. The CDR3 consists of 15 residues. CDR1 is MGHRA and CDR2 is YSYEKL in the germline V gene. This CDR3 reads CASSLRQGETYEQYF. The CDR3, as DNA: TGCGCCAGCAGCCTAAGACAGGGGGAGACCTACGAGCAGTACTTC.

The table lists this clonotype with a few counts. This chain uses TRBV6-1 with TRBJ2-2; 14 nucleotides agree with TRBD2. The junction had 10 bases not matched to a gene; V was cut back by 6 bases and J by 7 bases. Looked up from germline, CDR1 is MNHNS and CDR2 is SASEGT. There are 17 residues in the CDR3. DNA of the CDR3: TGTGCCAGCAGCCCCTTCCTCGGGACTAGCGGGAGCGGGGAGCTGTTTTTT. Translation gives CASSPFLGTSGSGELFF.

The chain uses TRBV14 and TRBJ1-2, with 11 positions matching TRBD1. The CDR3 runs to 14 residues. Germline V CDR1 and CDR2: SGHDN, FVKESK. The V and J ends lost 3 bases and 7 bases, in that order; junction bases with no gene match: 4. The CDR3 here is CASSHPGTGGGYTF. CDR3 sequence (DNA): TGTGCCAGCAGCCACCCCGGGACAGGGGGTGGCTACACCTTC.

There are a few counts of this clonotype. V gene TRBV5-1 combines with J gene TRBJ2-1; TRBD2 matches at 9 bases. The CDR3 contains 13 residues. V shed 4 bases and J 5 bases; nucleotides not matched to a gene: 1. The germline V gene encodes CDR1 SGHRS and CDR2 YFSETQ. As DNA, the CDR3 is TGCGCCAGCAGCGGGACTAGCAACAATGAGCAGTTCTTC. As protein: CASSGTSNNEQFF.

Many counts were recorded for this clonotype. The CDR3 is CASSPGVETQYF. Here the CDR3 DNA reads TGTGCCAGCAGCCCCGGGGTGGAGACCCAGTACTTC. The chain is built from TRBV5-4 and TRBJ2-5, with D possibly matching TRBD2 (5 bases). The V gene's germline CDR1 is SGHNT and CDR2 YYREEE (reference sequence). With 4 bases removed from V and 5 bases from J, the gap between germline ends came to 9 bases. The CDR3 length is 12 residues. Based on the CDR3 plus reference TRBV5-4 and TRBJ2-5, the full variable domain is ETGVTQSPTHLIKTRGQQVTLRCSSQSGHNTVSWYQQALGQGPQFIFQYYREEENGRGNFPPRFSGLQFPNYSSELNVNALELDDSALYLCASSPGVETQYFGPGTRLLVL.

There are many counts of this clonotype. The J gene is TRBJ2-7, the V gene TRBV14; D call uncertain. Germline CDR1 is SGHDN and CDR2 is FVKESK. The CDR3 has 12 amino acids. V lost 0 bases and J lost 7, with 7 bases in between. The CDR3 DNA sequence: TGTGCCAGCAGCCAAGATTTAAGGGAGCAGTACTTC. Translation: CASSQDLREQYF. Based on the CDR3 plus reference TRBV14 and TRBJ2-7, the full variable domain is EAGVTQFPSHSVIEKGQTVTLRCDPISGHDNLYWYRRVMGKEIKFLLHFVKESKQDESGMPNNRFLAERTGGTYSTLKVQPAELEDSGVYFCASSQDLREQYFGPGTRLTVT.

The chain uses TRBV20-1 and TRBJ1-5; D is perhaps TRBD1 (5 bases). The V end lost 3 bases, the J end lost 1 base, and 16 bases lay between the germline ends. Germline-derived CDR1 and CDR2 are DFQATT and SNEGSKA (reference sequence). The CDR3 runs 16 residues. CDR3 region: CSASYPGGASNQPQHF. The DNA of the CDR3 is TGCAGTGCTAGTTACCCGGGAGGGGCAAGCAATCAGCCCCAGCATTTT.

The chain joins TRBV28 to TRBJ2-5, with TRBD1 identical over 8 bases. The ends lost 6 bases at V and 3 bases at J; junction bases unmatched: 12. This CDR3 is 16 amino acids long. Germline V gene data show CDR1 as MDHEN and CDR2 as SYDVKM. The DNA for the CDR3 is TGTGCCAGCAGCTTTCCCATCTCGACAGGGGAAGAGACCCAGTACTTC. It translates to CASSFPISTGEETQYF.

This sequence joins TRBV4-2 and TRBJ1-2; D remains unclear. V lost 1 base to trimming and J lost 2 bases, with 11 bases between them. The germline V gene encodes CDR1 LGHNA and CDR2 YNFKEQ. This CDR3 comprises 15 residues. Here the CDR3 DNA reads TGTGCCAGCAGCCAAGCCGGCAGCAAGAACTATGGCTACACCTTC. Amino acid sequence: CASSQAGSKNYGYTF.

This clonotype has more than one count but fewer than ten. The gene calls are TRBV27 and TRBJ1-5, with a weak D call TRBD1 (6 bases). Germline V gene sequence: CDR1 MNHEY, CDR2 SMNVEV (reference sequence). Trimming cost V 3 bases and J 4 bases, with 10 bases left between them. The CDR3 totals 14 residues. CDR3 coding DNA: TGTGCCAGCAGTTTCCGGGACAAGAATCAGCCCCAGCATTTT. Protein sequence: CASSFRDKNQPQHF.

This chain uses TRBV6-1 with TRBJ2-7; D is undetermined. Trimming took off 7 bases at V and 3 bases at J, with 7 bases between the two ends. CDR1 and CDR2 (germline): MNHNS, SASEGT. The length of the CDR3 is 11 residues. CDR3 sequence reads: CASKWGYEQYF. CDR3 sequence (DNA): TGTGCCAGCAAATGGGGCTACGAGCAGTACTTC.

The chain recombines TRBV2 with TRBJ2-1, with 8 bases matching TRBD2. Trimming took 4 bases from V and 3 from J; bases not matched to a gene: 5. Germline CDR1 SNHLY, CDR2 FYNNEI. This CDR3 spans 15 amino acids. In DNA, the CDR3 is TGTGCCAGCAGTGTACTAGCGGTCCGCTACAATGAGCAGTTCTTC. It codes for CASSVLAVRYNEQFF.

This clonotype has at least ten counts. CDR3: CSACRGSGGAGETQYF. CDR3 coding DNA: TGCAGTGCTTGCAGAGGGAGCGGGGGGGCAGGAGAGACCCAGTACTTC. The rearrangement links TRBV20-1 to TRBJ2-5; 10 bases agree with TRBD2. This CDR3 region has 16 residues. Germline values: CDR1 DFQATT, CDR2 SNEGSKA (reference sequence). V lost 5 bases, J lost 4 bases, and 13 bases stayed unmatched.

This clonotype appeared a few times. The chain is built from TRBV20-1 and TRBJ2-3, with a tentative D call TRBD1 (6 bases). Between the trimmed V and J ends, which lost 1 base and 4 bases, there was a span of 9 bases. The CDR3 has 13 residues. Germline assignment: CDR1 DFQATT and CDR2 SNEGSKA (reference sequence). Here the CDR3 DNA reads TGCAGTGCTAGAGTACAGGGACCAGATACGCAGTATTTT. This gives the protein CSARVQGPDTQYF.

A few counts support this clonotype. The rearrangement joins TRBV7-6 to TRBJ2-1, with 8 bases that match TRBD1. This CDR3 has 12 residues. V dropped 5 bases and J dropped 10; count of bases not matched to a gene: 4. The germline gives CDR1 SGHVS, CDR2 FNYEAQ. CDR3 amino acids: CASSPDRDEQFF. For the CDR3, the DNA is TGTGCCAGCAGCCCGGACAGGGACGAGCAGTTCTTC.

This clonotype was found many times. The chain is built from TRBV6-6 and TRBJ2-1; the match to TRBD2 covers 11 bases. The junction had 11 bases not matched to a gene; V was cut back by 1 base and J by 3 bases. The CDR3 contains 19 residues. The germline V gene has CDR1 MNHNY and CDR2 SVGAGI (reference sequence). The CDR3 DNA reads as TGTGCCAGCAGTTACTTTTCGGGTCCGGGGACTAGCGGCTACAATGAGCAGTTCTTC. It specifies CASSYFSGPGTSGYNEQFF.

A few counts support this clonotype. The chain links TRBV18 to TRBJ2-1; D is perhaps TRBD1 or TRBD2 (5 bases each). Trimming pared 6 bases from V and 0 bases from J, leaving 9 bases between. The CDR3 length is 14 residues. CDR1 is KGHSH and CDR2 is LQKENI in the germline V gene. CDR3 region: CASSSGSSYNEQFF. As DNA, the CDR3 is TGTGCCAGCTCTTCAGGGAGCTCCTACAATGAGCAGTTCTTC. The whole variable domain, remainder taken from reference TRBV18 and TRBJ2-1, is NAGVMQNPRHLVRRRGQEARLRCSPMKGHSHVYWYRQLPEEGLKFMVYLQKENIIDESGMPKERFSAEFPKEGPSILRIQQVVRGDSAAYFCASSSGSSYNEQFFGPGTRLTVL.

This clonotype came up a few times. V is TRBV20-1 and J is TRBJ1-6; D remains unclear. The V end was cut by 5 bases, the J end by 1 base, with 9 bases between. The V gene's germline CDR1 is DFQATT and CDR2 SNEGSKA (reference sequence). The CDR3 is made up of 14 amino acids. CDR3 coding DNA: TGCAGTGCTGGGAGGGCGTCCTATAATTCACCCCTCCACTTT. Translated: CSAGRASYNSPLHF.

There are a few counts of this clonotype. This chain's CDR3 is CASSPRGQGNEAFF. DNA of the CDR3: TGTGCCAGCTCACCACGGGGACAAGGAAATGAAGCTTTCTTT. This sequence joins TRBV18 and TRBJ1-1; TRBD1 is a possible D gene (6 bases). The CDR3 is made up of 14 amino acids. Germline CDR1 reads KGHSH; CDR2 reads LQKENI. Trimming cost V 1 base and J 7 bases, with 13 bases left between them.

The CDR3 bases are TGCGCCAGCAGCTTTGCGGGGGCGCGGGGGGTTTACAATGAGCAGTTCTTC. Protein: CASSFAGARGVYNEQFF. This chain links TRBV5-1 with TRBJ2-1, with 8 nucleotides matching TRBD2. V shed 2 bases and J 4 bases; nucleotides not matched to a gene: 11. Germline lookup yields CDR1 SGHRS and CDR2 YFSETQ. The CDR3 covers 17 residues.